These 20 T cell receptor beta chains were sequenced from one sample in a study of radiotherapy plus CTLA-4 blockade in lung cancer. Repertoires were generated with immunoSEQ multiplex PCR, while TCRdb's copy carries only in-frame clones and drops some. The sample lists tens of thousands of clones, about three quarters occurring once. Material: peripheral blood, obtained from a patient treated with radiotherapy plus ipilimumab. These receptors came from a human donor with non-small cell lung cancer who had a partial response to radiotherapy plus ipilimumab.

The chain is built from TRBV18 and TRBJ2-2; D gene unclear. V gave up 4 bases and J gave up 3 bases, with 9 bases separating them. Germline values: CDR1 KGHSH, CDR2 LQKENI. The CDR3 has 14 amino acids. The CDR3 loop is CASSRATDTGELFF. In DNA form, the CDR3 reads TGTGCCAGCTCACGGGCAACGGACACCGGGGAGCTGTTTTTT.

CDR3 sequence reads: CASSMGLAGDNEQFF. The CDR3 DNA reads as TGCGCCAGCTCGATGGGACTAGCGGGGGACAATGAGCAGTTCTTC. The V call is TRBV5-1, the J call TRBJ2-1; 14 bases fit TRBD2. The V and J ends lost 7 bases and 5 bases, in that order; junction bases with no gene match: 5. Germline lookup yields CDR1 SGHRS and CDR2 YFSETQ. The CDR3 extends over 15 amino acids.

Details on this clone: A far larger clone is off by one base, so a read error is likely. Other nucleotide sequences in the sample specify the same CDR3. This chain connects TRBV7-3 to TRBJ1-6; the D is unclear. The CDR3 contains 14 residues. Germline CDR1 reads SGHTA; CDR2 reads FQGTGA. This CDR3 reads CASSLSTTNSPLHF. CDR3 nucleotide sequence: TGTGCCAGCAGCTTATCCACGACAAATTCTCCCCTCCACTTT.

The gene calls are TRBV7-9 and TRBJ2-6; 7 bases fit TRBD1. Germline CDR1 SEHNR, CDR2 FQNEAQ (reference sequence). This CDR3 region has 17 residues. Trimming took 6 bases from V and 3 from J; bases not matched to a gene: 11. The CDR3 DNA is TGTGCCAGCAGGGAGCAAAAAGGGACAGATGGGGCCAACGTCCTGACTTTC. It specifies CASREQKGTDGANVLTF.

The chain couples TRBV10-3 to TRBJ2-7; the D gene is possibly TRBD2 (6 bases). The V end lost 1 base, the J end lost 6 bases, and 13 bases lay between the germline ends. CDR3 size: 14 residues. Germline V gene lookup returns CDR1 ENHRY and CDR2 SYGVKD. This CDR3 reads CAISELGGGAEQYF. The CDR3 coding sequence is TGTGCCATCAGTGAGTTGGGAGGAGGGGCCGAGCAGTACTTC.

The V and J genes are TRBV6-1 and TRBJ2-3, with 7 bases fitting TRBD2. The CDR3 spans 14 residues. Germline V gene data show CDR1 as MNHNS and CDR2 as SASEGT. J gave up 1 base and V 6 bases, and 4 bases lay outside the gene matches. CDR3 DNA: TGTGCCAGCAGCCTTCGGGAGGGCACAGATACGCAGTATTTT. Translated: CASSLREGTDTQYF.

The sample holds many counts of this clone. CDR3 amino acids: CAISDQGARQPQHF. Written as DNA, the CDR3 is TGTGCCATCAGTGATCAGGGGGCACGTCAGCCCCAGCATTTT. The chain recombines TRBV10-3 with TRBJ1-5; 8 bases fit TRBD1. The ends lost 3 bases at V and 6 bases at J; junction bases unmatched: 4. Germline V gives CDR1 ENHRY, CDR2 SYGVKD. The CDR3 spans 14 residues.

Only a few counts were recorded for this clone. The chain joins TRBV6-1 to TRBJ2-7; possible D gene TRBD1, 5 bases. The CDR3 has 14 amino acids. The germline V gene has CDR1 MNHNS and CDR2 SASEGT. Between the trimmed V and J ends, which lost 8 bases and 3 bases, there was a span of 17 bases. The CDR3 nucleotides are TGTGCCAGCCTCTCGTGGCAGGGCCGCTACGAGCAGTACTTC. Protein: CASLSWQGRYEQYF.

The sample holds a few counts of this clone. This CDR3 is CAWSRTLSPLHF. The DNA of the CDR3 is TGTGCCTGGAGCCGGACACTTTCACCCCTCCACTTT. This chain connects TRBV30 to TRBJ1-6, with D perhaps TRBD1 (5 bases). The CDR3 has 12 residues. The germline V and J ends were trimmed by 3 bases and 9 bases, with 9 bases remaining between them. Germline loops: CDR1 GTSNPN, CDR2 SVGIG (reference sequence).

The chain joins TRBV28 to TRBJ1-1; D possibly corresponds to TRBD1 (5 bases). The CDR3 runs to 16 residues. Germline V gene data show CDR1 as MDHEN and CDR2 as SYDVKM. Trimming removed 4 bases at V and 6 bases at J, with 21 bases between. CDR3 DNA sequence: TGTGCCAGCAGTTCACACCCCGATCTTAGGGGCCCTGAAGCTTTCTTT. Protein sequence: CASSSHPDLRGPEAFF.

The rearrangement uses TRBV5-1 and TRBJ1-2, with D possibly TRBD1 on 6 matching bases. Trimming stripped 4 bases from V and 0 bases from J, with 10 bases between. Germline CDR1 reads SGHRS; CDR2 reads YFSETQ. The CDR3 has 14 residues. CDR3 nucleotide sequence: TGCGCCAGCAGCCTTGGGGACACTAACTATGGCTACACCTTC. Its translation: CASSLGDTNYGYTF.

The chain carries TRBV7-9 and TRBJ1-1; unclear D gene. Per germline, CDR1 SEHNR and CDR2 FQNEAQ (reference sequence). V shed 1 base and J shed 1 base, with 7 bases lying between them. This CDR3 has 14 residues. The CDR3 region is CASSLGVENTEAFF. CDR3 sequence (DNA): TGTGCCAGCAGCTTAGGAGTCGAGAACACTGAAGCTTTCTTT. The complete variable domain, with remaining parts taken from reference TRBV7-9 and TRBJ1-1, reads DTGVSQNPRHKITKRGQNVTFRCDPISEHNRLYWYRQTLGQGPEFLTYFQNEAQLEKSRLLSDRFSAERPKGSFSTLEIQRTEQGDSAMYLCASSLGVENTEAFFGQGTRLTVV.

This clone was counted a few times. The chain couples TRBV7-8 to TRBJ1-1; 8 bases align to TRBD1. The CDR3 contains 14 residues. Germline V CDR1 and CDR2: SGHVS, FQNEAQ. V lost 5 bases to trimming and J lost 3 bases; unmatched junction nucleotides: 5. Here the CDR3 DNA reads TGTGCCAGCAGCGGACAGACAGGGGACACTGAAGCTTTCTTT. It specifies CASSGQTGDTEAFF.

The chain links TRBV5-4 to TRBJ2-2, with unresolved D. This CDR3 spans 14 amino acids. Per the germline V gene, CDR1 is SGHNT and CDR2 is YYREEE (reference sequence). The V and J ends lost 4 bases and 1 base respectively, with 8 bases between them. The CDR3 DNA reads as TGTGCCAGCAGCCTTCAGAAGAACACCGGGGAGCTGTTTTTT. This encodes CASSLQKNTGELFF.

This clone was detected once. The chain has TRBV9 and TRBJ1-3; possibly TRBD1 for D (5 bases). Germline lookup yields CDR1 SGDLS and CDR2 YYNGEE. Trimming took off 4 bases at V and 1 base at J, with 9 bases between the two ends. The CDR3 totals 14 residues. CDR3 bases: TGTGCCAGCAGCCCCGGGGGTTCTGGAAACACCATATATTTT. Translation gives CASSPGGSGNTIYF.

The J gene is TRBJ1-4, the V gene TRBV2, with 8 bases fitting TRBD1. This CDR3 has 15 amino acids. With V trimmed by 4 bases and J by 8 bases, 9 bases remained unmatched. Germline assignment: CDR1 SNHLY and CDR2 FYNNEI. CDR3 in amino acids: CASSAKTGEGEKLFF. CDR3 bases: TGTGCCAGCAGTGCAAAGACAGGGGAAGGCGAAAAACTGTTTTTT. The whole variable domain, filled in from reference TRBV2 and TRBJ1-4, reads EPEVTQTPSHQVTQMGQEVILRCVPISNHLYFYWYRQILGQKVEFLVSFYNNEISEKSEIFDDQFSVERPDGSNFTLKIRSTKLEDSAMYFCASSAKTGEGEKLFFGSGTQLSVL.

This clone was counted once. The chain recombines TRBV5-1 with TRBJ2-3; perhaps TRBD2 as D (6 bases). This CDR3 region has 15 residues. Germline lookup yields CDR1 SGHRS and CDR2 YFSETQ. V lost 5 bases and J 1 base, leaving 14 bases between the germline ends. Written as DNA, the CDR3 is TGCGCCAGCAGGCCCCTCGCGGGGCGCACAGATACGCAGTATTTT. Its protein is CASRPLAGRTDTQYF.

CDR3 amino acids: CSVDGGLTDTQYF. CDR3 sequence (DNA): TGCAGCGTTGATGGGGGCTTGACAGATACGCAGTATTTT. The chain carries TRBV29-1 and TRBJ2-3, with D possibly TRBD1 on 6 matching bases. Per germline, CDR1 SQVTM and CDR2 ANQGSEA. The V end lost 3 bases, the J end lost 3 bases, and 10 bases lay between the germline ends. CDR3 length: 13 residues.

CDR3 sequence reads: CASSLAAGGYNEQFF. The CDR3 DNA follows: TGTGCCAGCAGCTTGGCCGCAGGGGGTTACAATGAGCAGTTCTTC. The rearrangement links TRBV5-5 to TRBJ2-1, with 7 bases fitting TRBD1. The germline V gene encodes CDR1 SGHKS and CDR2 YYEKEE (reference sequence). After removal of 0 bases from V and 4 bases from J, the junction contained 4 bases not matched to a gene. The CDR3 contains 15 residues.

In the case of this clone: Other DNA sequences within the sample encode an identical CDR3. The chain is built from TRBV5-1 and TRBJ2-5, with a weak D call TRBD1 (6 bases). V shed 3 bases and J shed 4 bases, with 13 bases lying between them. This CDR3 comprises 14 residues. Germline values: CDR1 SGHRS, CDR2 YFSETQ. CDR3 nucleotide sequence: TGCGCCAGCAGCTCCAGGGGAGCTGGAGAGACCCAGTACTTC. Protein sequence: CASSSRGAGETQYF.